These 15 T cell receptor beta chains were sequenced from one sample in a study of response to subunit inactivated influenza vaccine. TCRdb re-analysed the RT-PCR reads in MiXCR, keeping a single row per CDR3 protein. The sample yields around 750,000 distinct CDR3 sequences, 21% seen once. The material was PBMCs from blood, obtained roughly 5 days after vaccination. The source of these receptors is a man between 50 and 59 years old who received an inactivated influenza vaccine.

The chain links TRBV2 to TRBJ2-7, with D uncertain. The CDR3 contains 15 residues. CDR1 SNHLY and CDR2 FYNNEI come from the germline V gene. The V end was cut by 2 bases, the J end by 4 bases, with 15 bases between. CDR3 sequence reads: CASSEFVGTRYEQYF. In nucleotides, the CDR3 is TGTGCCAGCAGTGAATTTGTCGGAACGCGGTACGAGCAGTACTTC.

The CDR3 bases are TGCAGTGCTAAAGGATCTCCCCCTTTTAACCTATTGAATTCACCCCTCCACTTT. It yields the protein CSAKGSPPFNLLNSPLHF. The chain employs TRBV20-1 and TRBJ1-6; no clear D gene. This CDR3 contains 18 residues. V lost 4 bases, J lost 7 bases, and 26 bases lay in between. CDR1 and CDR2 (germline): DFQATT, SNEGSKA (reference sequence).

This sequence joins TRBV20-1 and TRBJ2-1, with unresolved D. Germline V lookup: CDR1 DFQATT, CDR2 SNEGSKA (reference sequence). The V and J ends lost 5 bases and 0 bases respectively, with 17 bases between them. This CDR3 is built from 16 residues. CDR3 sequence reads: CSAPEMFSSSYNEQFF. CDR3 nucleotides: TGCAGTGCTCCAGAGATGTTTTCCAGCTCCTACAATGAGCAGTTCTTC.

The genes are TRBV11-2 and TRBJ2-7, with 7 bases that match TRBD2. The CDR3 extends over 15 amino acids. V gave up 1 base and J gave up 3 bases; unmatched junction bases: 6. Germline V gene data show CDR1 as SGHAT and CDR2 as FQNNGV. The CDR3 DNA sequence: TGTGCCAGCAGCTTAGGCCTCCCGGGGGGCTACGAGCAGTACTTC. This encodes CASSLGLPGGYEQYF.

The chain recombines TRBV28 with TRBJ2-7; D is possibly TRBD1 (5 bases). This CDR3 has 15 amino acids. V lost 2 bases to trimming and J lost 2 bases, with 13 bases between them. CDR1 MDHEN and CDR2 SYDVKM come from the germline V gene. CDR3 sequence (DNA): TGTGCCAGCAGTTTAATAGGACAACCAGCCTACGAGCAGTACTTC. Translated, it gives CASSLIGQPAYEQYF.

The chain couples TRBV28 to TRBJ2-7; 7 positions agree with TRBD1. The CDR3 length is 12 residues. Germline CDR1 reads MDHEN; CDR2 reads SYDVKM. With V trimmed by 7 bases and J by 3 bases, 3 bases remained unmatched. The CDR3 nucleotides read TGTGCCAGCACCCAGGGGGACTACGAGCAGTACTTC. Translated, it gives CASTQGDYEQYF.

The chain carries TRBV20-1 and TRBJ1-1; D is uncertain. Trimming left V 3 bases short and J 2 bases short, with 13 bases between. The CDR3 runs to 14 residues. Germline lookup yields CDR1 DFQATT and CDR2 SNEGSKA (reference sequence). The CDR3 DNA reads as TGCAGTGCTAGGAGTGGCGGCATAAACACTGAAGCTTTCTTT. Its protein is CSARSGGINTEAFF.

The sample holds many counts of this clonotype. The rearrangement links TRBV7-2 to TRBJ2-3, with D tentatively TRBD1 (5 bases). The CDR3 length is 16 residues. Per germline, CDR1 SGHTA and CDR2 FQGNSA. V was pared by 0 bases and J by 0 bases, with 10 bases between. The CDR3 protein is CASSLAGRTSTDTQYF. The CDR3 nucleotides read TGTGCCAGCAGCTTAGCGGGGCGTACTAGCACAGATACGCAGTATTTT.

This rearrangement joins TRBV9 to TRBJ2-3; D is unresolved. Trimming took 3 bases from V and 0 from J, leaving 11 bases between them. There are 15 residues in the CDR3. CDR1 is SGDLS and CDR2 is YYNGEE in the germline V gene. CDR3 amino acids: CASSAQLASTDTQYF. In DNA form, the CDR3 reads TGTGCCAGCAGCGCCCAATTAGCTAGCACAGATACGCAGTATTTT.

This sequence joins TRBV5-1 and TRBJ2-1; no clear D gene. This CDR3 has 14 amino acids. V was shortened by 8 bases and J by 8 bases, with 20 bases between the two germline ends. Per the germline V gene, CDR1 is SGHRS and CDR2 is YFSETQ. This CDR3 reads CASGLGNVRDEQFF. As DNA, the CDR3 is TGCGCCAGTGGATTAGGTAATGTTCGGGATGAGCAGTTCTTC.

The chain recombines TRBV6-1 with TRBJ1-1; D gene ambiguous. The CDR3 extends over 14 amino acids. Between the trimmed V and J ends, which lost 1 base and 0 bases, there was a span of 6 bases. In germline, CDR1 is MNHNS, CDR2 SASEGT. The CDR3 loop is CASSEEFMNTEAFF. The CDR3 coding sequence is TGTGCCAGCAGTGAAGAGTTCATGAACACTGAAGCTTTCTTT.

This sequence joins TRBV10-3 and TRBJ2-5, with D possibly being TRBD2 (5 bases). Germline CDR1 reads ENHRY; CDR2 reads SYGVKD. V was trimmed by 4 bases and J by 5 bases, leaving 11 bases between them. The CDR3 is made up of 13 amino acids. The CDR3 nucleotides read TGTGCCATCAGTGGTTCCGAGCGGGAGACCCAGTACTTC. Its protein is CAISGSERETQYF.

V usage is TRBV10-3 and J usage is TRBJ1-1; no clear D gene. The V end was cut by 2 bases, the J end by 0 bases, with 7 bases between. Germline-derived CDR1 and CDR2 are ENHRY and SYGVKD. The CDR3 sequence is 14 residues long. CDR3 in DNA: TGTGCCATCAGTGAGAGAGACCTGAACACTGAAGCTTTCTTT. Its translation is CAISERDLNTEAFF.

This clonotype has only a few counts. The chain is built from TRBV30 and TRBJ2-7; 9 bases agree with TRBD1. With 5 bases clipped from V and 2 bases from J, the junction kept 7 bases outside the gene matches. The germline CDR1 and CDR2 sequences are GTSNPN and SVGIG (reference sequence). CDR3 length: 14 amino acids. This CDR3 is CAWGWTGETYEQYF. The CDR3 DNA reads as TGTGCCTGGGGCTGGACAGGGGAGACCTACGAGCAGTACTTC.

The chain couples TRBV20-1 to TRBJ2-5, with D maybe TRBD2 (5 bases). V shed 1 base and J shed 5 bases, with 14 bases lying between them. From germline, CDR1 is DFQATT and CDR2 SNEGSKA (reference sequence). The CDR3 is 14 amino acids. This CDR3 reads CSARAPGTGETQYF. CDR3 in DNA: TGCAGTGCTAGAGCCCCAGGCACGGGGGAGACCCAGTACTTC.